One sample yielded the 19 T cell receptor beta chains listed below, sequenced in a study of regulatory T cells in long-lasting Graves disease (dated by TCRdb to about 2021). The time point label here, explained by the study, means: persistent/refractory GD, antithyroid drugs over 5 years with positive TRAb. For both TCR sequencing and RNA sequencing, RNA was extracted from PBMCs in TRIzol. The library came from multiplex PCR. Sequencing instrument: Illumina HiSeq 4000. CDR3 regions were amplified by Arm-PCR with iRepertoire HTBI primers to construct TCR beta libraries. TCRdb took the public reads, trimmed them with fastp at Q25, ran MiXCR for clone calling and kept in-frame beta chains. Rows with a matching CDR3 protein are joined into one entry that keeps the most common DNA and genes. In this sample the table shows 300,000 to 500,000 distinct CDR3 sequences, 20% of which occur a single time. The top ten constitute less than 25% of the sample.

Sample: peripheral blood mononuclear cells (PBMCs), taken when the disease was refractory, from a patient treated with antithyroid drugs. All receptors derive from a female donor with Graves disease.

The chain uses TRBV5-1 and TRBJ1-5; D perhaps matches TRBD1 (6 bases). Trimming cost V 1 base and J 5 bases, with 10 bases left between them. The CDR3 is 14 amino acids. The germline CDR1 and CDR2 sequences are SGHRS and YFSETQ. CDR3 in DNA: TGCGCCAGCAGCTTGAGGGCAGGGGATCAGCCCCAGCATTTT. The encoded protein is CASSLRAGDQPQHF.

Ten or more counts support this clonotype. This chain links TRBV28 with TRBJ1-1, with 10 bases that match TRBD1. J was trimmed by 6 bases and V by 2 bases; bases with no gene match: 6. There are 15 residues in the CDR3. From germline, CDR1 is MDHEN and CDR2 SYDVKM. CDR3 coding DNA: TGTGCCAGCAGTTTAGCTGGACAGGGGGGGGCTGAAGCTTTCTTT. Translated, it gives CASSLAGQGGAEAFF.

This clonotype was seen a few times. This chain links TRBV9 with TRBJ1-6; D perhaps matches TRBD1 (5 bases). CDR1 and CDR2 from the germline V gene are SGDLS and YYNGEE. Trimming pared 1 base from V and 8 bases from J, leaving 10 bases between. This CDR3 is 14 amino acids long. The CDR3: CASSVLGVDSPLHF. The CDR3 nucleotides are TGTGCCAGCAGCGTATTGGGGGTAGATTCACCCCTCCACTTT.

V is TRBV4-3 and J is TRBJ1-1; D is unresolved. V was cut by 0 bases and J by 0 bases, with 11 bases left in between. Germline-derived CDR1 and CDR2 are LGHNA and YSLEER. There are 16 residues in the CDR3. CDR3 amino acids: CASSQDLWEMNTEAFF. The CDR3 bases are TGCGCCAGCAGCCAAGATCTTTGGGAAATGAACACTGAAGCTTTCTTT.

In its sample, this clonotype was seen a few times. The V gene is TRBV10-1, the J gene TRBJ1-1; no clear D. V shed 0 bases and J shed 6 bases, with 11 bases lying between them. The CDR3 is made up of 14 amino acids. CDR1 is WNHNN, CDR2 SYGVQD, per germline (reference sequence). Here the CDR3 DNA reads TGCGCCAGCAGTGAGTCGGTGGCTGGCCCTGAAGCTTTCTTT. Its protein product is CASSESVAGPEAFF.

In this sample, this clonotype turned up many times. The chain links TRBV12-3 or TRBV12-4 to TRBJ2-1; the match to TRBD1 covers 9 bases. The CDR3 loop spans 16 amino acids. The V and J ends lost 6 bases and 7 bases, in that order; junction bases with no gene match: 13. The CDR3 coding sequence is TGTGCCAGCAGCAATCAGGGGACAGGGTCGGTAAATGAGCAGTTCTTC. The encoded protein is CASSNQGTGSVNEQFF.

The chain is built from TRBV7-9 and TRBJ1-6; D ambiguous. CDR1 is SEHNR, CDR2 FQNEAQ, per germline (reference sequence). V lost 2 bases, J lost 7 bases, and 12 bases lay in between. This CDR3 comprises 15 residues. CDR3 sequence (DNA): TGTGCCAGCAGCTTATTGGTTTCGGGAAATTCACCCCTCCACTTT. Translation: CASSLLVSGNSPLHF.

In its sample, this clonotype was seen many times. The gene calls are TRBV27 and TRBJ2-7, with no clear D. The germline V and J ends were trimmed by 6 bases and 0 bases, with 9 bases remaining between them. Germline lookup yields CDR1 MNHEY and CDR2 SMNVEV (reference sequence). This CDR3 is built from 13 residues. The CDR3 DNA reads as TGTGCCAGCAGCTCAGCCCTCTCCTACGAGCAGTACTTC. Encoded protein: CASSSALSYEQYF.

The CDR3 is CASSSKTKVTEAFF. CDR3 coding DNA: TGTGCCAGCAGCTCCAAAACCAAAGTAACTGAAGCTTTCTTT. This chain connects TRBV14 to TRBJ1-1; D uncertain. The germline V gene has CDR1 SGHDN and CDR2 FVKESK. The CDR3 extends over 14 amino acids. V was cut by 5 bases and J by 5 bases, with 15 bases left in between.

The V gene is TRBV19, the J gene TRBJ1-1; D gene ambiguous. The CDR3 totals 13 residues. Germline lookup yields CDR1 LNHDA and CDR2 SQIVND (reference sequence). The V end lost 3 bases, the J end lost 5 bases, and 10 bases lay between the germline ends. This CDR3 is CASSIAGSTEAFF. For the CDR3, the DNA is TGTGCCAGTAGTATCGCAGGTTCTACTGAAGCTTTCTTT.

As DNA, the CDR3 is TGTGCCAGCAGCTTAGAACCCACTGCCGAAGCTTTCTTT. Translated, it gives CASSLEPTAEAFF. This sequence joins TRBV7-9 and TRBJ1-1, with no clear D. The CDR3 extends over 13 amino acids. Per germline, CDR1 SEHNR and CDR2 FQNEAQ (reference sequence). V was shortened by 1 base and J by 8 bases, with 11 bases between the two germline ends.

This clonotype was detected only a few times. Germline and junction disagree at one end, which may indicate a read error. The genes are TRBV5-6 and TRBJ1-1; 7 bases agree with TRBD1. Germline assignment: CDR1 SGHDT and CDR2 YYEEEE. This CDR3 is 12 amino acids long. CDR3 nucleotide sequence: TGTGCCAGCAGATTGGGGACAGCTGAAGCTTTCTTT. Its protein product is CASRLGTAEAFF.

This clonotype was detected many times. The CDR3 here is CASSFSGLGAYEQYF. CDR3 coding DNA: TGTGCCAGCAGCTTTTCAGGACTAGGAGCCTACGAGCAGTACTTC. The chain combines TRBV7-2 with TRBJ2-7; 7 bases are a match to TRBD2. Germline CDR1 reads SGHTA; CDR2 reads FQGNSA. CDR3 length equals 15 residues. Trimming cost V 3 bases and J 2 bases; bases outside gene matches: 7.

This clonotype came up a few times. The chain uses TRBV19 and TRBJ2-5, with D possibly being TRBD1 (6 bases). With 5 bases removed from V and 5 bases from J, the gap between germline ends came to 12 bases. CDR1 LNHDA and CDR2 SQIVND come from the germline V gene (reference sequence). The CDR3 is made up of 13 amino acids. CDR3 sequence: CASSASGVETQYF. CDR3 coding DNA: TGTGCCAGTAGTGCCTCAGGGGTGGAGACCCAGTACTTC.

In its sample, this clonotype was seen once. This chain connects TRBV19 to TRBJ1-1; 12 nucleotides align to TRBD1. The CDR3 consists of 14 residues. Germline CDR1 is LNHDA and CDR2 is SQIVND (reference sequence). The V and J ends lost 4 bases and 7 bases, in that order; junction bases with no gene match: 4. The CDR3 protein is CASSTGTGGNEAFF. The CDR3 DNA sequence: TGTGCCAGTAGTACCGGGACAGGGGGCAATGAAGCTTTCTTT.

The chain is built from TRBV6-1 and TRBJ2-2, with D unclear. The germline V gene has CDR1 MNHNS and CDR2 SASEGT. The V and J ends lost 10 bases and 0 bases respectively, with 12 bases between them. The CDR3 has 14 amino acids. The CDR3 coding sequence is TGTGCCACCAAAACCGTTGCGAACACCGGGGAGCTGTTTTTT. The encoded protein is CATKTVANTGELFF.

Details on this clonotype: This clone may be a read error of a much larger clone one base away. The chain has TRBV29-1 and TRBJ1-2, with D possibly matching TRBD1 (6 bases). The CDR3 extends over 13 amino acids. Per the germline V gene, CDR1 is SQVTM and CDR2 is ANQGSEA. V lost 4 bases and J lost 4, with 13 bases in between. CDR3 sequence reads: CSVVSGGSYGYTF. In DNA, the CDR3 is TGCAGCGTTGTTTCCGGGGGCAGCTATGGCTACACCTTC.

Of note for this clonotype: This may be a read error: a much more frequent sequence differs by one nucleotide. This sequence joins TRBV6-5 and TRBJ1-1; D is undetermined. Per germline, CDR1 MNHEY and CDR2 SVGAGI. With 8 bases removed from V and 3 bases from J, the gap between germline ends came to 19 bases. The CDR3 extends over 15 amino acids. The CDR3 nucleotides are TGTGCCAGCCGTTCCGAGGCCTCAAAGGACACTGAAGCTTTCTTT. It is translated as CASRSEASKDTEAFF.

The sample holds many counts of this clonotype. V and J are TRBV27 and TRBJ1-2; D unresolved. From germline, CDR1 is MNHEY and CDR2 SMNVEV (reference sequence). CDR3 length: 13 residues. V shed 4 bases and J shed 0 bases, with 6 bases lying between them. The CDR3 loop reads CASSSSANYGYTF. Here the CDR3 DNA reads TGTGCCAGCAGTTCCAGCGCTAACTATGGCTACACCTTC.